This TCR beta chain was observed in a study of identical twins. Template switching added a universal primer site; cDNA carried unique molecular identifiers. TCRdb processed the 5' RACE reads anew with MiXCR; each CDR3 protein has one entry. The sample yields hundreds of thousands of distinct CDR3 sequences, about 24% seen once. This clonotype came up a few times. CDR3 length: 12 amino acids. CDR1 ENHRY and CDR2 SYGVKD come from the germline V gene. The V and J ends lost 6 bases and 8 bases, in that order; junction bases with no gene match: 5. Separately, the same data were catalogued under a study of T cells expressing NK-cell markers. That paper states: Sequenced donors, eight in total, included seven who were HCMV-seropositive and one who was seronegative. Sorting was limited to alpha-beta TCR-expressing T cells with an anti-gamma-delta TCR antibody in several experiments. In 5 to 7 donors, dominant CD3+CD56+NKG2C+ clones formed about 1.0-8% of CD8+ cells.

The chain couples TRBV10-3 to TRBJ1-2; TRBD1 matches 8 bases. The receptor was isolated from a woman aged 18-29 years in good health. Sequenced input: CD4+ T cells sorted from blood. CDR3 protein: CAISPGTGGYTF. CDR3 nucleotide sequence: TGTGCCATCAGCCCCGGGACAGGAGGCTACACCTTC.